Presented here are 25 T cell receptor beta chains from one specimen sequenced in a study of shared clonotypes between healthy human individuals. The repertoire was sequenced with immunoSEQ multiplex PCR; TCRdb's copy has only in-frame clones and lacks some. In the table there are about 1.1 million clones, roughly 80% of which are singletons. The sample was memory CD4+ T cells from PBMCs. As to subset: CD45RA-negative fraction. The receptors come from a man between 18 and 35 years old in good health. Some clones in this sample may be carry-over from other donors' samples.

V usage is TRBV28 and J usage is TRBJ2-5, with a weak D call TRBD2 (5 bases). Per the germline V gene, CDR1 is MDHEN and CDR2 is SYDVKM. V was shortened by 2 bases and J by 11 bases, with 12 bases between the two germline ends. This CDR3 region has 12 residues. The CDR3 coding sequence is TGTGCCAGCAGTTTACAGGCGTGGGAGCAGTACTTC. Its translation is CASSLQAWEQYF.

V is TRBV6-1 and J is TRBJ2-7, with D perhaps TRBD2 (6 bases). This CDR3 has 12 residues. Trimming took 7 bases from V and 7 from J, leaving 14 bases between them. Germline-derived CDR1 and CDR2 are MNHNS and SASEGT. The CDR3 DNA sequence: TGTGCCAGCACCTTAACGGGAGTTGAGCAGTACTTC. Protein sequence: CASTLTGVEQYF.

This chain links TRBV7-6 with TRBJ2-5, with 7 bases matching TRBD1. There are 15 residues in the CDR3. The germline V gene has CDR1 SGHVS and CDR2 FNYEAQ. The V and J ends lost 0 bases and 5 bases, in that order; junction bases with no gene match: 6. DNA of the CDR3: TGTGCCAGCAGCTTAGCGCGACAGGGTTGGGAGACCCAGTACTTC. It translates to CASSLARQGWETQYF. Full variable domain (rest looked up from reference TRBV7-6 and TRBJ2-5): GAGVSQSPRYKVTKRGQDVALRCDPISGHVSLYWYRQALGQGPEFLTYFNYEAQQDKSGLPNDRFSAERPEGSISTLTIQRTEQRDSAMYRCASSLARQGWETQYFGPGTRLLVL.

On this clone: This clone may be a read error of a much larger clone one base away. The chain has TRBV2 and TRBJ2-1; the D is unclear. There are 11 residues in the CDR3. The germline CDR1 and CDR2 sequences are SNHLY and FYNNEI. Trimming cost V 5 bases and J 5 bases, with 4 bases left between them. CDR3 region: CASSMNNEQFF. CDR3 nucleotides: TGTGCCAGCAGTATGAACAATGAGCAGTTCTTC.

As concerns this clone: The sample has other DNA sequences that encode this CDR3 too. Here the CDR3 DNA reads TGTGCCAGCAGTCCGTCGGGGCAAGAGACCCAGTACTTC. Its translation is CASSPSGQETQYF. V and J are TRBV28 and TRBJ2-5; TRBD2 might be the D (5 bases). Trimming removed 5 bases from V and 2 bases from J, with 9 bases in between. From germline, CDR1 is MDHEN and CDR2 SYDVKM. This CDR3 has 13 residues.

The chain couples TRBV7-9 to TRBJ2-2, with 10 bases matching TRBD1. V shed 6 bases and J 4 bases; nucleotides not matched to a gene: 8. The CDR3 length is 16 residues. The V gene's germline CDR1 is SEHNR and CDR2 FQNEAQ (reference sequence). In DNA form, the CDR3 reads TGTGCCAGCAGTAGAGACAGGGGGCCGGTCACCGGGGAGCTGTTTTTT. Translated, it gives CASSRDRGPVTGELFF.

This sequence joins TRBV2 and TRBJ2-7, with D perhaps being TRBD1 or TRBD2 (5 bases each). The CDR3 is made up of 17 amino acids. Trimming left V 0 bases short and J 2 bases short, with 17 bases between. CDR1 and CDR2 from the germline V gene are SNHLY and FYNNEI. In DNA form, the CDR3 reads TGTGCCAGCAGTGAAGCCAGACAGTCGGTGCGGGCCTACGAGCAGTACTTC. Translation gives CASSEARQSVRAYEQYF.

The rearrangement links TRBV2 to TRBJ2-5, with 7 bases identical to TRBD1. Germline V gene sequence: CDR1 SNHLY, CDR2 FYNNEI. The V gene end was trimmed by 2 bases and the J gene end by 4 bases; junction bases not matched to a gene: 7. CDR3 length: 15 amino acids. The CDR3 spells CASSERTGDRETQYF. CDR3 coding DNA: TGTGCCAGCAGTGAACGAACAGGGGACCGAGAGACCCAGTACTTC.

The rearrangement joins TRBV19 to TRBJ1-2; D gene unclear. V was pared by 5 bases and J by 5 bases, with 15 bases between. CDR1 is LNHDA, CDR2 SQIVND, per germline (reference sequence). This CDR3 is built from 14 residues. As DNA, the CDR3 is TGTGCCAGTAGTCCTATGTCCGGGTCATATGGCTACACCTTC. Amino acid sequence: CASSPMSGSYGYTF.

This rearrangement joins TRBV6-1 to TRBJ1-1, with a weak D call TRBD1 (5 bases). The CDR3 extends over 13 amino acids. Per the germline V gene, CDR1 is MNHNS and CDR2 is SASEGT. Deletions cut 6 bases from V and 4 bases from J, with 12 bases between. The DNA for the CDR3 is TGTGCCAGCAGACTGGGGGGAGCCACTGAAGCTTTCTTT. Translation gives CASRLGGATEAFF.

The chain is built from TRBV29-1 and TRBJ2-2; D is unclear. The CDR3 is 13 amino acids. Germline values: CDR1 SQVTM, CDR2 ANQGSEA. The V end lost 4 bases, the J end lost 4 bases, and 10 bases lay between the germline ends. The CDR3 spells CSVGRPTTGELFF. CDR3 bases: TGCAGCGTTGGGCGGCCGACCACCGGGGAGCTGTTTTTT.

This clone was counted once. The V and J genes are TRBV10-3 and TRBJ1-4, with 9 bases that match TRBD1. J gave up 0 bases and V 8 bases, and 1 base lay outside the gene matches. CDR3 length: 14 residues. Per germline, CDR1 ENHRY and CDR2 SYGVKD. Here the CDR3 reads CAIGQGPTNEKLFF. CDR3 DNA sequence: TGTGCCATCGGACAGGGGCCAACTAATGAAAAACTGTTTTTT.

The J gene is TRBJ2-6, the V gene TRBV19, with 8 positions matching TRBD1. Germline V gene sequence: CDR1 LNHDA, CDR2 SQIVND (reference sequence). The CDR3 contains 18 residues. The V gene end was trimmed by 3 bases and the J gene end by 2 bases; junction bases not matched to a gene: 9. CDR3 sequence reads: CASSILAQGAAGANVLTF. Written as DNA, the CDR3 is TGTGCCAGTAGTATTCTGGCCCAGGGGGCAGCTGGGGCCAACGTCCTGACTTTC.

The chain has TRBV7-2 and TRBJ1-5; tentatively, D is TRBD1 (5 bases). The CDR3 runs 16 residues. CDR1 SGHTA and CDR2 FQGNSA come from the germline V gene. The V gene lost 5 bases and the J gene lost 1 base, with 15 bases spanning the gap. The DNA of the CDR3 is TGTGCCAGCAGCGTGGGGCAGGGAAGGAGCAATCAGCCCCAGCATTTT. It yields the protein CASSVGQGRSNQPQHF.

The V gene is TRBV4-3, the J gene TRBJ1-3, with unresolved D. This CDR3 spans 16 amino acids. Deletions cut 8 bases from V and 1 base from J, with 18 bases between. The germline V gene encodes CDR1 LGHNA and CDR2 YSLEER. CDR3 DNA sequence: TGCGCCAGCTCCGCAGGTTACACTGAGTCTGGAAACACCATATATTTT. Translation: CASSAGYTESGNTIYF.

The rearrangement links TRBV5-1 to TRBJ2-2; 10 bases fit TRBD1. The CDR3 is 16 amino acids. V lost 6 bases to trimming and J lost 3 bases; unmatched junction nucleotides: 8. In germline, CDR1 is SGHRS, CDR2 YFSETQ. The CDR3 loop is CASTTLGQGYTGELFF. The DNA for the CDR3 is TGCGCCAGCACCACCTTGGGACAGGGGTACACCGGGGAGCTGTTTTTT.

The V gene is TRBV2, the J gene TRBJ1-5; 8 bases are shared with TRBD1. V trimming: 4 bases; J trimming: 7 bases; junction bases outside the gene matches: 9. This CDR3 comprises 15 residues. Germline-derived CDR1 and CDR2 are SNHLY and FYNNEI. The CDR3 sequence is CASSVQDRAGQPQHF. Written as DNA, the CDR3 is TGTGCCAGCAGTGTACAGGACAGGGCTGGGCAGCCCCAGCATTTT. The full variable domain, rest sourced from reference TRBV2 and TRBJ1-5, is EPEVTQTPSHQVTQMGQEVILRCVPISNHLYFYWYRQILGQKVEFLVSFYNNEISEKSEIFDDQFSVERPDGSNFTLKIRSTKLEDSAMYFCASSVQDRAGQPQHFGDGTRLSIL.

The rearrangement uses TRBV28 and TRBJ2-4; D not certain. Germline CDR1 and CDR2: MDHEN and SYDVKM. Trimming shortened V by 6 bases and J by 0 bases, and 6 bases separated the two germline ends. CDR3 length: 13 amino acids. DNA for the CDR3: TGTGCCAGCAGGCAAATAGCCAAAAACATTCAGTACTTC. This sequence encodes CASRQIAKNIQYF.

V is TRBV29-1 and J is TRBJ2-3; 8 positions agree with TRBD2. With V trimmed by 6 bases and J by 3 bases, 8 bases remained unmatched. This CDR3 region has 14 residues. Germline CDR1 reads SQVTM; CDR2 reads ANQGSEA. DNA for the CDR3: TGCAGCGTCGATTACGGGGGGGGAACAGATACGCAGTATTTT. As protein: CSVDYGGGTDTQYF.

The rearrangement links TRBV19 to TRBJ1-2; D remains ambiguous. The CDR3 loop spans 15 amino acids. V shed 7 bases and J shed 2 bases, with 17 bases lying between them. The germline gives CDR1 LNHDA, CDR2 SQIVND (reference sequence). CDR3 in amino acids: CASTLVNRGNYGYTF. The CDR3 nucleotides are TGTGCCAGTACGCTAGTTAACAGAGGGAACTATGGCTACACCTTC. The complete variable domain, with remaining parts taken from reference TRBV19 and TRBJ1-2, reads DGGITQSPKYLFRKEGQNVTLSCEQNLNHDAMYWYRQDPGQGLRLIYYSQIVNDFQKGDIAEGYSVSREKKESFPLTVTSAQKNPTAFYLCASTLVNRGNYGYTFGSGTRLTVV.

The V and J genes are TRBV2 and TRBJ2-7, with D tentatively TRBD1 (6 bases). Trimming cost V 5 bases and J 1 base, with 9 bases left between them. The length of the CDR3 is 13 residues. CDR1 is SNHLY, CDR2 FYNNEI, per germline. CDR3 sequence reads: CASSTDSSYEQYF. The CDR3 coding sequence is TGTGCCAGCAGTACGGACAGTTCCTACGAGCAGTACTTC. The variable domain in full, completed from reference TRBV2 and TRBJ2-7, reads EPEVTQTPSHQVTQMGQEVILRCVPISNHLYFYWYRQILGQKVEFLVSFYNNEISEKSEIFDDQFSVERPDGSNFTLKIRSTKLEDSAMYFCASSTDSSYEQYFGPGTRLTVT.

The V gene is TRBV10-3, the J gene TRBJ2-7; D remains unclear. The CDR3 has 14 amino acids. V gave up 5 bases and J gave up 1 base, with 12 bases separating them. The germline gives CDR1 ENHRY, CDR2 SYGVKD. The DNA of the CDR3 is TGTGCCATCAGTCCAACAGCTGCATCCTACGAGCAGTACTTC. It encodes CAISPTAASYEQYF.

On this clone: Since a much larger clone is just one base distant, this may be a read error. The genes are TRBV28 and TRBJ2-7; no firm D call. The length of the CDR3 is 13 residues. The germline V gene has CDR1 MDHEN and CDR2 SYDVKM. Trimming stripped 2 bases from V and 2 bases from J, with 7 bases between. The CDR3 DNA sequence: TGTGCCAGCAGTTTAAGGGTCGCCTACGAGCAGTACTTC. Encoded protein: CASSLRVAYEQYF.

The J gene is TRBJ2-2, the V gene TRBV27; TRBD1 matches at 7 bases. The CDR3 has 14 residues. V dropped 4 bases and J dropped 6; count of bases not matched to a gene: 5. Germline V gene lookup returns CDR1 MNHEY and CDR2 SMNVEV (reference sequence). CDR3 nucleotide sequence: TGTGCCAGCAGTTCTATCCAGGGGGCCGGGGAGCTGTTTTTT. It is translated as CASSSIQGAGELFF.

The rearrangement joins TRBV4-1 to TRBJ1-5; 10 bases are a match to TRBD1. This CDR3 has 16 amino acids. Germline loops: CDR1 MGHRA, CDR2 YSYEKL. The V gene end was trimmed by 8 bases and the J gene end by 3 bases; junction bases not matched to a gene: 10. CDR3 coding DNA: TGCGCCAGCGCTCGGGGGACAGGGGAGAACAATCAGCCCCAGCATTTT. It translates to CASARGTGENNQPQHF.